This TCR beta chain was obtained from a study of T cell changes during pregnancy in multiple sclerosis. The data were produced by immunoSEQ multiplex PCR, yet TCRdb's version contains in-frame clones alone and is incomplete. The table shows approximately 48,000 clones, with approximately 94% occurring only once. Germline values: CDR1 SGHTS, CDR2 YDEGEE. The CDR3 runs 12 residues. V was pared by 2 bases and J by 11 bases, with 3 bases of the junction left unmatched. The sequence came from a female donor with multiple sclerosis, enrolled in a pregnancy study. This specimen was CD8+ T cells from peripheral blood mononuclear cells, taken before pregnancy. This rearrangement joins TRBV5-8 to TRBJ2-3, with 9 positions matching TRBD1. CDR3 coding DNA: TGTGCCAGCAGCTTTATGGGACAGGGGCAGTATTTT. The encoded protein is CASSFMGQGQYF.